These T cell receptor beta chains were read from a single sample in a study of PD-1 blockade in classical Hodgkin lymphoma. Libraries were prepared by immunoSEQ multiplex PCR; TCRdb keeps only in-frame clonotypes and omits some of them. Of around 100,000 clones in the sample, about nine tenths were seen once. The material sequenced was peripheral blood mononuclear cells (PBMCs), taken before the fourth cycle of nivolumab. These receptors were obtained from a human donor with classical Hodgkin lymphoma. Each CDR3 is given with its conserved first and last residue. The D gene is left open where the match is weak. Rows give clone size only sometimes, using once, few, many, or a class for an expanded clone.

v_call: TRBV4-2
clone_size: -
d_call: -
j_call: TRBJ2-7
cdr3_length: 14
cdr3_aa: CASSQEEGPWEQYF
cdr3_nt: TGTGCCAGCAGCCAAGAGGAGGGCCCGTGGGAGCAGTACTTC

v_call: TRBV19
clone_size: -
d_call: -
j_call: TRBJ1-5
cdr3_length: 14
cdr3_aa: CASISGQSNQPQHF
cdr3_nt: TGTGCCAGTATCAGTGGACAGAGCAATCAGCCCCAGCATTTT

v_call: TRBV30
clone_size: -
d_call: -
j_call: TRBJ2-3
cdr3_length: 15
cdr3_aa: CASSRTSGGGDTQYF
cdr3_nt: TGTGCCTCCTCCAGGACGTCCGGGGGAGGAGATACGCAGTATTTT

v_call: TRBV7-8
clone_size: -
d_call: TRBD1
j_call: TRBJ1-5
cdr3_length: 17
cdr3_aa: CASSLVGGTAIVEPQHF
cdr3_nt: TGTGCCAGCAGCTTAGTAGGAGGGACAGCTATAGTCGAGCCCCAGCATTTT

v_call: TRBV27
clone_size: many
d_call: -
j_call: TRBJ1-2
cdr3_length: 15
cdr3_aa: CASSLSWTTNYGYTF
cdr3_nt: TGTGCCAGCAGTTTATCCTGGACAACTAACTATGGCTACACCTTC

v_call: TRBV30
clone_size: -
d_call: TRBD1
j_call: TRBJ2-2
cdr3_length: 13
cdr3_aa: CAWNGQGSGELFF
cdr3_nt: TGTGCCTGGAATGGACAGGGATCCGGGGAGCTGTTTTTT

v_call: TRBV30
clone_size: -
d_call: -
j_call: TRBJ1-6
cdr3_length: 13
cdr3_aa: CAWEGGRNSPLHF
cdr3_nt: TGTGCCTGGGAAGGGGGACGCAATTCACCCCTCCACTTT

v_call: TRBV30
clone_size: -
d_call: -
j_call: TRBJ1-2
cdr3_length: 13
cdr3_aa: CAWSVRVDSGYTF
cdr3_nt: TGTGCCTGGAGTGTGAGGGTAGACTCCGGCTACACCTTC

v_call: TRBV10-3
clone_size: -
d_call: -
j_call: TRBJ2-1
cdr3_length: 16
cdr3_aa: CAISEPDRSSYNEQFF
cdr3_nt: TGTGCCATCAGTGAGCCCGACAGGAGCTCCTACAATGAGCAGTTCTTC

v_call: TRBV11-1
clone_size: -
d_call: -
j_call: TRBJ1-2
cdr3_length: 12
cdr3_aa: CASSSEVYGYTF
cdr3_nt: TGTGCCAGCAGCTCAGAAGTCTATGGCTACACCTTC

v_call: TRBV7-8
clone_size: -
d_call: -
j_call: TRBJ1-5
cdr3_length: 15
cdr3_aa: CASSSRQGPSQPQHF
cdr3_nt: TGTGCCAGCAGCTCCCGGCAAGGGCCCAGTCAGCCCCAGCATTTT

v_call: TRBV6-6
clone_size: -
d_call: -
j_call: TRBJ1-1
cdr3_length: 12
cdr3_aa: CASAGMGTEAFF
cdr3_nt: TGTGCCAGCGCGGGGATGGGCACTGAAGCTTTCTTT

v_call: TRBV5-6
clone_size: -
d_call: TRBD2
j_call: TRBJ2-1
cdr3_length: 15
cdr3_aa: CASSLFRGAYNEQFF
cdr3_nt: TGTGCCAGCAGCTTGTTCCGGGGGGCCTACAATGAGCAGTTCTTC

v_call: TRBV19
clone_size: -
d_call: -
j_call: TRBJ1-6
cdr3_length: 14
cdr3_aa: CASSIKPPRSPLHF
cdr3_nt: TGTGCCAGTAGTATCAAACCTCCCAGGTCACCCCTCCACTTT

v_call: TRBV19
clone_size: -
d_call: -
j_call: TRBJ2-2
cdr3_length: 14
cdr3_aa: CASRSGTYTGELFF
cdr3_nt: TGTGCCAGTAGGTCAGGGACTTACACCGGGGAGCTGTTTTTT

v_call: TRBV9
clone_size: -
d_call: TRBD1
j_call: TRBJ1-1
cdr3_length: 16
cdr3_aa: CASSSPGGTGVTEAFF
cdr3_nt: TGTGCCAGCAGCTCCCCGGGGGGGACAGGGGTGACTGAAGCTTTCTTT

v_call: TRBV12-1
clone_size: -
d_call: -
j_call: TRBJ2-6
cdr3_length: 18
cdr3_aa: CASSLCIIGQSRANVLTF
cdr3_nt: TGTGCCAGCAGCCTATGCATTATAGGACAAAGTCGGGCCAACGTCCTGACTTTC

v_call: TRBV5-4
clone_size: -
d_call: TRBD2
j_call: TRBJ2-7
cdr3_length: 16
cdr3_aa: CATASSGGALMHEQYF
cdr3_nt: TGTGCCACCGCCAGTAGCGGGGGGGCGCTTATGCACGAGCAGTACTTC

v_call: TRBV20-1
clone_size: -
d_call: -
j_call: TRBJ1-1
cdr3_length: 11
cdr3_aa: CSAVSVTEAFF
cdr3_nt: TGCAGTGCCGTCTCAGTAACTGAAGCTTTCTTT

v_call: TRBV6-6
clone_size: -
d_call: TRBD1
j_call: TRBJ1-1
cdr3_length: 15
cdr3_aa: CASRDHGTANTEAFF
cdr3_nt: TGTGCCAGCAGGGATCACGGGACAGCGAACACTGAAGCTTTCTTT

v_call: TRBV4-1
clone_size: -
d_call: TRBD1
j_call: TRBJ2-2
cdr3_length: 16
cdr3_aa: CASSHPQGVNTGELFF
cdr3_nt: TGCGCCAGCAGCCACCCACAGGGGGTTAACACCGGGGAGCTGTTTTTT

v_call: TRBV7-8
clone_size: -
d_call: -
j_call: TRBJ1-1
cdr3_length: 18
cdr3_aa: CASSLGGGGYGWNTEAFF
cdr3_nt: TGTGCCAGCAGCTTAGGGGGAGGGGGTTACGGCTGGAACACTGAAGCTTTCTTT

v_call: TRBV6-1
clone_size: -
d_call: -
j_call: TRBJ2-3
cdr3_length: 13
cdr3_aa: CASSDTGQNTQYF
cdr3_nt: TGTGCCAGCAGTGATACGGGCCAAAATACGCAGTATTTT

v_call: TRBV7-9
clone_size: -
d_call: -
j_call: TRBJ2-1
cdr3_length: 17
cdr3_aa: CASSPWGDPNSYNEQFF
cdr3_nt: TGTGCCAGCAGCCCCTGGGGTGATCCTAACTCCTACAATGAGCAGTTCTTC

v_call: TRBV6-6
clone_size: -
d_call: TRBD1
j_call: TRBJ2-1
cdr3_length: 15
cdr3_aa: CASSYPGTVNNEQFF
cdr3_nt: TGTGCCAGCAGTTACCCCGGGACAGTTAACAATGAGCAGTTCTTC

v_call: TRBV6-5
clone_size: -
d_call: -
j_call: TRBJ1-1
cdr3_length: 13
cdr3_aa: CASSQEVNTEAFF
cdr3_nt: TGTGCCAGCAGCCAGGAGGTGAACACTGAAGCTTTCTTT

v_call: TRBV7-2
clone_size: -
d_call: -
j_call: TRBJ2-7
cdr3_length: 15
cdr3_aa: CASSPGTLRSYEQYF
cdr3_nt: TGTGCCAGCAGCCCAGGGACCCTCAGATCCTACGAGCAGTACTTC

v_call: TRBV15
clone_size: once
d_call: TRBD2
j_call: TRBJ2-2
cdr3_length: 19
cdr3_aa: CATSRDLAGRIANTGELFF
cdr3_nt: TGTGCCACCAGCAGAGATCTAGCGGGGCGAATCGCGAACACCGGGGAGCTGTTTTTT

v_call: TRBV18
clone_size: -
d_call: -
j_call: TRBJ2-5
cdr3_length: 15
cdr3_aa: CASSPKALPQETQYF
cdr3_nt: TGTGCCAGCTCACCAAAGGCCCTTCCCCAAGAGACCCAGTACTTC

v_call: TRBV15
clone_size: -
d_call: TRBD2
j_call: TRBJ2-2
cdr3_length: 17
cdr3_aa: CATSTQRGGLWAGELFF
cdr3_nt: TGTGCCACCAGCACCCAGCGGGGGGGGCTCTGGGCCGGGGAGCTGTTTTTT

v_call: TRBV5-4
clone_size: -
d_call: -
j_call: TRBJ1-5
cdr3_length: 13
cdr3_aa: CASSSGGYQPQHF
cdr3_nt: TGTGCCAGCAGCTCCGGGGGGTATCAGCCCCAGCATTTT

v_call: TRBV27
clone_size: -
d_call: -
j_call: TRBJ1-6
cdr3_length: 15
cdr3_aa: CASSLSGGPHSPLHF
cdr3_nt: TGTGCCAGCAGTTTATCAGGGGGTCCCCATTCACCCCTCCACTTT